The 18 T cell receptor beta chains reported below all come from one sample, sequenced in a study of CD8+CD57+ T cells in acquired aplastic anemia. The sequenced patients had an expansion of CD8+CD57+ cells seen by flow cytometry. Genomic DNA, serving as template, underwent TCR beta VDJ and CDR3 profiling. TCRdb used MiXCR to reprocess the reads, holding one entry per CDR3 protein. The sample holds 170,000 or so distinct CDR3 sequences; 40% to 50% are singletons and the top ten take roughly 30%. Sequenced: sorted CD4+, CD8+, or CD8+CD57+ T cells (not recorded which) from PBMCs. The source of these receptors is a human donor with aplastic anemia.

Of note for this clonotype: With a much larger clone just one base away, this may be a read error. V gene TRBV12-3 or TRBV12-4 combines with J gene TRBJ2-7, with TRBD2 as a possible D gene (5 bases). The CDR3 runs to 13 residues. V lost 4 bases, J lost 1 base, and 8 bases lay in between. CDR3 nucleotides: TGTGCCAGCAGTTCAGCGGTGTCCTACGAGCAGTACTTC. Translating gives CASSSAVSYEQYF.

This clonotype occurred many times. V and J are TRBV11-1 and TRBJ2-3; TRBD2 matches at 12 bases. The V and J ends lost 2 bases and 3 bases, in that order; junction bases with no gene match: 12. Germline CDR1 SGHAT, CDR2 FQDESV (reference sequence). This CDR3 comprises 19 residues. The CDR3 nucleotides read TGTGCCAGCAGCTTACCCCTAGCGGGAGGGCCCATGGCGACAGATACGCAGTATTTT. The encoded protein is CASSLPLAGGPMATDTQYF. The whole variable domain, remainder taken from reference TRBV11-1 and TRBJ2-3, is EAEVAQSPRYKITEKSQAVAFWCDPISGHATLYWYRQILGQGPELLVQFQDESVVDDSQLPKDRFSAERLKGVDSTLKIQPAELGDSAMYLCASSLPLAGGPMATDTQYFGPGTRLTVL.

The J gene is TRBJ2-1, the V gene TRBV29-1; 7 bases agree with TRBD2. Germline-derived CDR1 and CDR2 are SQVTM and ANQGSEA. Germline trimming cut 4 bases from V and 7 bases from J; bases unmatched to any gene: 4. This CDR3 is built from 12 residues. CDR3 in amino acids: CSVGEGRNEQFF. Written as DNA, the CDR3 is TGCAGCGTTGGGGAGGGGCGGAATGAGCAGTTCTTC.

This clonotype was counted a few times. A junction end diverges from the germline sequence, so it may reflect a read error. The chain has TRBV18 and TRBJ2-7; D gene unclear. CDR3 length: 13 amino acids. Germline V gives CDR1 KGHSH, CDR2 LQKENI. The CDR3 here is CASSSPTHYEQYF. Here the CDR3 DNA reads TGTGCCAGCTCATCACCGACCCACTACGAGCAGTACTTC.

This clonotype was counted ten times or more. J is TRBJ1-1 and V is TRBV11-2, with D perhaps matching TRBD1 (5 bases). CDR3 length equals 14 residues. V lost 2 bases to trimming and J lost 1 base, with 8 bases between them. CDR1 is SGHAT and CDR2 is FQNNGV in the germline V gene. CDR3 sequence: CASSLIRANTEAFF. Here the CDR3 DNA reads TGTGCCAGCAGCTTAATCAGGGCGAACACTGAAGCTTTCTTT.

The genes are TRBV10-3 and TRBJ1-2; D possibly corresponds to TRBD1 (5 bases). With 10 bases removed from V and 1 base from J, the gap between germline ends came to 10 bases. This CDR3 is built from 12 residues. From germline, CDR1 is ENHRY and CDR2 SYGVKD. CDR3 bases: TGTGCCAACCAGGGAGTTAACTATGGCTACACCTTC. Translated, it gives CANQGVNYGYTF.

In its sample, this clonotype was seen many times. The gene calls are TRBV5-6 and TRBJ2-2; tentatively, D is TRBD2 (6 bases). Germline CDR1 and CDR2: SGHDT and YYEEEE. There are 14 residues in the CDR3. Trimming took 0 bases from V and 5 from J, leaving 8 bases between them. CDR3 sequence: CASSLEGGTGELFF. As DNA, the CDR3 is TGTGCCAGCAGCTTGGAGGGAGGTACCGGGGAGCTGTTTTTT.

This clonotype was counted ten times or more. V is TRBV20-1 and J is TRBJ2-1, with D possibly TRBD2 on 6 matching bases. CDR1 and CDR2 from the germline V gene are DFQATT and SNEGSKA (reference sequence). V was trimmed by 0 bases and J by 5 bases, leaving 17 bases between them. The CDR3 is 16 residues long. The CDR3 DNA is TGCAGTGCTAGAGATCTGGATAGCGGAGTAAACAATGAGCAGTTCTTC. This codes for CSARDLDSGVNNEQFF.

This clonotype was counted between two and nine times. The CDR3 nucleotides are TGTGCCTGGGGTAGTACGACAGGGCAAGGCTACACCTTC. This sequence encodes CAWGSTTGQGYTF. The V and J genes are TRBV30 and TRBJ1-2, with 7 bases that match TRBD1. The CDR3 loop spans 13 amino acids. Germline V gene lookup returns CDR1 GTSNPN and CDR2 SVGIG (reference sequence). The V segment lost 5 bases and the J segment 8 bases; nucleotides outside the gene matches: 11.

Regarding this clonotype: At one of its ends the junction is not consistent with the germline gene, which may arise from a read error. This chain links TRBV19 with TRBJ2-7; 10 nucleotides align to TRBD1. The CDR3 loop spans 12 amino acids. Germline V lookup: CDR1 LNHDA, CDR2 SQIVND (reference sequence). CDR3 DNA: TGTGCCAGTAGAAACTCGACAGGGGGCGAGGACTTC. Encoded protein: CASRNSTGGEDF.

The chain combines TRBV6-1 with TRBJ1-1, with D possibly matching TRBD1 (5 bases). The V and J ends lost 6 bases and 1 base respectively, with 12 bases between them. Germline V gene sequence: CDR1 MNHNS, CDR2 SASEGT. The CDR3 has 14 amino acids. This chain's CDR3 is CASRETVKNTEAFF. The CDR3 DNA follows: TGTGCCAGCAGGGAGACAGTAAAGAACACTGAAGCTTTCTTT.

This clonotype was counted many times. V gene TRBV19 combines with J gene TRBJ2-1; TRBD1 or TRBD2 may be the D gene (5 bases each). The V gene's germline CDR1 is LNHDA and CDR2 SQIVND (reference sequence). The V gene lost 3 bases and the J gene lost 4 bases, with 13 bases spanning the gap. The CDR3 is 15 residues long. The CDR3 nucleotides are TGTGCCAGTAGTATCTACCAGGGACCATACAATGAGCAGTTCTTC. Its protein is CASSIYQGPYNEQFF.

The genes are TRBV20-1 and TRBJ2-1; 8 bases are a match to TRBD2. Germline CDR1 reads DFQATT; CDR2 reads SNEGSKA (reference sequence). J was trimmed by 9 bases and V by 6 bases; bases with no gene match: 16. The CDR3 runs 15 residues. The CDR3 bases are TGCAGTGCCCCGAAGCCGGGACTAGACGTTAGTGAGCAGTTCTTC. Translated: CSAPKPGLDVSEQFF.

With regard to this clonotype: At one end, the junction sequence differs from germline, possibly due to a read error. The CDR3 DNA reads TGTGCCACCAGCGCGGGACTAGAAAGTGGCGAGCAGTGCTTC. Amino acids: CATSAGLESGEQCF. The chain recombines TRBV15 with TRBJ2-7; 8 nucleotides match TRBD2. Germline values: CDR1 LNHNV, CDR2 YYDKDF (reference sequence). The CDR3 contains 14 residues.

This clonotype was picked up one time. J is TRBJ1-1 and V is TRBV7-3; the D is unclear. Germline values: CDR1 SGHTA, CDR2 FQGTGA. CDR3 size: 13 residues. V was clipped by 3 bases and J by 2 bases, with 7 bases between them. The CDR3 loop reads CASSFVANTEAFF. Written as DNA, the CDR3 is TGTGCCAGCAGCTTTGTGGCTAACACTGAAGCTTTCTTT.

This clonotype was seen at least ten times. The rearrangement links TRBV7-9 to TRBJ2-7; tentatively, D is TRBD1 (6 bases). Per the germline V gene, CDR1 is SEHNR and CDR2 is FQNEAQ (reference sequence). V was shortened by 1 base and J by 6 bases, with 13 bases between the two germline ends. The length of the CDR3 is 14 residues. Here the CDR3 DNA reads TGTGCCAGCAGCTTAGTGGCAGGGGAGAGCGAGCAGTACTTC. Translated, it gives CASSLVAGESEQYF.

This rearrangement joins TRBV20-1 to TRBJ2-5; 12 nucleotides line up with TRBD2. Germline V gives CDR1 DFQATT, CDR2 SNEGSKA (reference sequence). The CDR3 covers 16 residues. The trim removed 4 bases at V and 5 bases at J, leaving 11 bases unmatched. DNA of the CDR3: TGCAGTGCTATGGTGACTAGCGGGGGACAGGCGGAGACCCAGTACTTC. Protein product: CSAMVTSGGQAETQYF.

This clonotype was detected many times. V gene TRBV5-8 combines with J gene TRBJ1-2, with D unresolved. CDR3 size: 11 residues. Trimming took 2 bases from V and 8 from J, leaving 7 bases between them. Germline CDR1 SGHTS, CDR2 YDEGEE. CDR3 in DNA: TGTGCCAGCAGCTTCTTGGGGGGCTACACCTTC. It codes for CASSFLGGYTF.